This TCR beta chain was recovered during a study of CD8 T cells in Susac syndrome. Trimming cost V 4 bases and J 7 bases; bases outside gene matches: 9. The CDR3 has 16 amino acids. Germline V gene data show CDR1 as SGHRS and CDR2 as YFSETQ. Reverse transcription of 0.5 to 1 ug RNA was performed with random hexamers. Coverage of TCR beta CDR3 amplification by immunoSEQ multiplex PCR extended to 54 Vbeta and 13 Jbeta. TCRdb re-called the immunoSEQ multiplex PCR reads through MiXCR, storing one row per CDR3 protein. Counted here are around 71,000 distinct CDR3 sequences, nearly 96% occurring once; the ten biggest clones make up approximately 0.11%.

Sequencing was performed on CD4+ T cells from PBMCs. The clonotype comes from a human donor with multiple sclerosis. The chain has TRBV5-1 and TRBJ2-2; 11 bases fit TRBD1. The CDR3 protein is CASSPLGQGVIGELFF. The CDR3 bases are TGCGCCAGCAGCCCCCTGGGACAGGGGGTAATCGGGGAGCTGTTTTTT.